This T cell receptor (beta chain) was sequenced for a study of early stage breast cancer tumors (dated by TCRdb to 2016 to 2017). Notes on the research overall: Of the 15 to 20 invasive breast tumors, about a dozen were found to be estrogen receptor-positive, progesterone receptor-positive and HER2-negative. Most of the 12 ER+/PR+/HER2- tumors were invasive ductal carcinomas, while the other four were invasive lobular carcinomas. The samples as a whole yielded around 2.4 million detected templates, corresponding to 1,100,000 or so unique clonotypes. The average read coverage per sample was approximately 10-fold.

About 20-55 mg of tumor tissue was diced and typically yielded more than 3 ug of DNA. The study profiled bulk TCR beta-chain repertoires in matched peripheral blood, tumor and adjacent normal breast tissue taken from approximately 15 patients with early-stage breast cancer. Once resection was done, tumor tissue identified by eye was cut out and put into prechilled RNAlater. Tumor tissue (roughly 17-50 mg) was diced and then homogenized with a TissueLyser II in RLTplus buffer containing beta-mercaptoethanol and antifoaming agent. The Qiagen AllPrep DNA/RNA Mini kit was used for genomic DNA extraction. This clone has only a few counts. What antigen it recognizes has not been identified. No base-level quality is on record; no much larger clone is a single base apart. Each sample was amplified as two independent genomic DNA replicates: 0.5 to 0.65 ug for blood and about 1.5 ug for tumor or normal breast. Following the manufacturer's instructions, the ImmunoSeq Intro kit was used to carry out TCRB sequencing on genomic DNA. The multiplex PCR ran for roughly 29 cycles using proprietary primers and spike-in control sequences for absolute quantification. Single-end 150-bp reads were used to sequence an 87-bp fragment covering the CDR3 and the flanking V and J genes. Each lane of an Illumina MiSeq running version 3.0 chemistry carried seven multiplexed samples, with two replicates apiece. As for the original processing: The vendor's proprietary pipeline processed the raw data and merged both replicates into a single result for each sample. Clonotypes were defined as productive rearrangements sharing the V-gene family, CDR3 amino acid sequence and J-gene segment. Clonality was computed as 1 minus the normalized Shannon entropy (Pielou evenness) of TCRB abundances. To estimate T cell density, the total number of templates was divided by the input cell count, which was inferred from how much DNA went in. Recon with default parameters was used to estimate total repertoire diversity and clonality. Clonotypes with over 0.1% abundance in tumor and at least 32-fold higher abundance in tumor than in normal breast were defined as tumor-enriched. Drawn from immuneACCESS, this table holds only the in-frame rearrangements with V and J called that TCRdb kept. Clones are partly lost; checked studies trace under half to an unresolved V gene and leave the rest unexplained. That table supplies the V and J calls and clone size; D and trimming were determined from the DNA. The sample table contains about 34,000 clones; only one count was recorded for roughly 81% of them. The ten largest clones take up around a tenth of the sample.

The paper's findings and limits, for the study overall: Chain pairing and functional markers such as CD4, CD8 and FOXP3 were not captured by bulk genomic DNA sequencing of unsorted cells. Repertoires from blood resembled normal breast more closely than tumor, and using blood as a reference for each tissue separated tumor from normal in about 85% of the 16 patients. Enriched TCRB sequences shared across patients were mostly commonly generated sequences, unlikely to play an important role in the tumor microenvironment. Compared with adjacent normal breast tissue, tumors had higher clonality and about 2.5-fold greater T cell density. Analysis by tumor subtype was prevented by the small cohort size.

CDR1 and CDR2 are drawn from the germline V gene: LGHNA, YSLEER. The cysteine opens and the phenylalanine closes a CDR3 of 15 amino acids. The DNA shown is the 45-base CDR3, in frame from base 1. Relative to germline, V is 1 base shorter and J is 5 bases shorter, with 14 bases between their ends. This chain is built from TRBV4-3 and TRBJ1-1; TRBD1 is a weak D gene call, 5 bases matching. The TCR comes from a person aged 25-39 years with breast cancer. Specimen: breast tumor tissue. The CDR3 region: CASSQVNRRRTEAFF. The nucleotide sequence reads TGCGCCAGCAGCCAAGTAAACAGGAGGAGGACTGAAGCTTTCTTT.